This paragraph covers one T cell receptor beta chain sequence. This specimen belongs to a study of blood T cell repertoires in COVID-19. As for the study in general: The origin of the acute and convalescent COVID-19 samples was the United States, Italy and Spain. T cells, B-cell-depleted T cells, or PBMCs provided the cDNA or gDNA that served as material.

Germline-derived CDR1 and CDR2 are LGHDT and YNNKEL (reference sequence). CDR3 length: 12 amino acids. Trimming took off 10 bases at V and 4 bases at J, with 13 bases between the two ends. Using immunoSEQ multiplex PCR, the repertoire was profiled, and TCRdb retains in-frame clones only, with some absent. The top ten hold 1% of the sample, which has approximately 300,000 clones, 90% seen once. The sample consisted of peripheral blood. The chain carries TRBV3-1 (or the pseudogene TRBV3-2) and TRBJ2-5; tentatively, D is TRBD2 (6 bases). The TCR was taken from a woman aged 40 to 50 with COVID-19, enrolled during active disease. This CDR3 is CATTGGGETQYF. DNA for the CDR3: TGTGCCACTACCGGGGGAGGAGAGACCCAGTACTTC.